This T cell receptor beta chain was documented in a study of response to subunit inactivated influenza vaccine. General study results and limits: Few additional T cells are recruited per seasonal influenza vaccination, authors suggested.

This CDR3 has 16 residues. The ends were cut back, 1 base at V and 0 bases at J, with 12 bases in the middle. Germline V lookup: CDR1 LGHDT, CDR2 YNNKEL (reference sequence). Points on this clonotype: The target antigen is unknown.

TCRdb reprocessed the RT-PCR reads with MiXCR, giving one entry per CDR3 protein. The sample lists about 700,000 distinct CDR3 sequences, roughly 14% occurring once. This chain connects TRBV3-1 to TRBJ2-5; a weak D match, TRBD2 (5 bases). Sequences were derived from PBMCs from blood, sampled about 13 days after vaccination. This TCR came from a man aged 50-59 years who received an inactivated influenza vaccine. CDR3 protein: CASSQGGLMYQETQYF. CDR3 sequence (DNA): TGTGCCAGCAGCCAAGGCGGGTTGATGTACCAAGAGACCCAGTACTTC.